Each of the 28 T cell receptor beta chains below was sequenced from the same sample in a study of T cell responses to AZD1222 COVID-19 vaccine. This table comes from immunoSEQ multiplex PCR, and its TCRdb copy is limited to in-frame clones, with some not included. The sample contains 100,000 to 110,000 clones, 80% to 95% of which appear only once. This sample comprised peripheral blood, obtained on day 0 of AZD1222 vaccination. Source of these receptors: an adult in good health.

This chain links TRBV7-8 with TRBJ2-2, with 10 bases aligning to TRBD2. The CDR3 has 17 amino acids. Germline CDR1 is SGHVS and CDR2 is FQNEAQ. V dropped 1 base and J dropped 3; count of bases not matched to a gene: 5. The CDR3 is CASSLGAGTSDTGELFF. The CDR3 DNA is TGTGCCAGCAGCTTAGGCGCCGGGACTAGCGACACCGGGGAGCTGTTTTTT.

This sequence joins TRBV5-4 and TRBJ2-3, with TRBD2 matching over 8 bases. The CDR3 is made up of 16 amino acids. Trimming at V came to 0 bases and at J to 4 bases, leaving 7 bases not matched to a gene. CDR1 SGHNT and CDR2 YYREEE come from the germline V gene (reference sequence). CDR3 sequence reads: CASSLAASGWADTQYF. The CDR3 DNA reads as TGTGCCAGCAGCTTGGCCGCTAGCGGGTGGGCAGATACGCAGTATTTT. The variable domain in full, with the rest retrieved from reference TRBV5-4 and TRBJ2-3, is ETGVTQSPTHLIKTRGQQVTLRCSSQSGHNTVSWYQQALGQGPQFIFQYYREEENGRGNFPPRFSGLQFPNYSSELNVNALELDDSALYLCASSLAASGWADTQYFGPGTRLTVL.

The chain uses TRBV19 and TRBJ1-1, with TRBD1 matching over 9 bases. CDR3 length: 14 residues. Germline trimming cut 5 bases from V and 3 bases from J; bases unmatched to any gene: 4. Germline CDR1 LNHDA, CDR2 SQIVND (reference sequence). The CDR3 sequence: CASSSRTGDTEAFF. The DNA for the CDR3 is TGTGCCAGTAGTTCCAGGACAGGGGACACTGAAGCTTTCTTT.

The chain combines TRBV6-1 with TRBJ1-6; D not certain. V was trimmed by 3 bases and J by 5 bases, leaving 11 bases between them. The CDR3 has 15 residues. The germline V gene has CDR1 MNHNS and CDR2 SASEGT. CDR3 bases: TGTGCCAGCAGTGACCCGGAGGCTCATAATTCACCCCTCCACTTT. Its protein product is CASSDPEAHNSPLHF.

In this sample, this clone turned up once. The V and J genes are TRBV12-3 or TRBV12-4 and TRBJ1-2; TRBD1 matches at 8 bases. The CDR3 covers 13 residues. After removal of 3 bases from V and 6 bases from J, the junction contained 3 bases not matched to a gene. The CDR3 DNA reads TGTGCCAGCAGTTTCAGGGGGCATAATGGCTACACCTTC. It translates to CASSFRGHNGYTF.

The chain employs TRBV5-1 and TRBJ2-7; 7 bases are a match to TRBD2. V lost 2 bases to trimming and J lost 3 bases; unmatched junction nucleotides: 5. The germline V gene encodes CDR1 SGHRS and CDR2 YFSETQ. The CDR3 has 14 amino acids. The CDR3 coding sequence is TGCGCCAGCAGCTTATCTAGCGGAGTCTACGAGCAGTACTTC. Its translation: CASSLSSGVYEQYF. The whole variable domain, remainder taken from reference TRBV5-1 and TRBJ2-7, is KAGVTQTPRYLIKTRGQQVTLSCSPISGHRSVSWYQQTPGQGLQFLFEYFSETQRNKGNFPGRFSGRQFSNSRSEMNVSTLELGDSALYLCASSLSSGVYEQYFGPGTRLTVT.

J is TRBJ2-2 and V is TRBV11-2, with D uncertain. This CDR3 is 14 amino acids long. Germline V gives CDR1 SGHAT, CDR2 FQNNGV. V was pared by 8 bases and J by 0 bases, with 10 bases between. The DNA of the CDR3 is TGTGCCAGCCCCGACTCTCCGAACACCGGGGAGCTGTTTTTT. The encoded protein is CASPDSPNTGELFF. Full variable domain (outside the CDR3, taken from reference TRBV11-2 and TRBJ2-2): EAGVAQSPRYKIIEKRQSVAFWCNPISGHATLYWYQQILGQGPKLLIQFQNNGVVDDSQLPKDRFSAERLKGVDSTLKIQPAKLEDSAVYLCASPDSPNTGELFFGEGSRLTVL.

This clone was seen only a few times. The chain recombines TRBV7-9 with TRBJ2-5; tentative D call: TRBD1 (5 bases). The CDR3 is 14 residues long. The V gene lost 1 base and the J gene lost 5 bases, with 11 bases spanning the gap. Germline V lookup: CDR1 SEHNR, CDR2 FQNEAQ (reference sequence). The CDR3 region is CASSLVGESETQYF. Written as DNA, the CDR3 is TGTGCCAGCAGCTTAGTAGGGGAATCGGAGACCCAGTACTTC.

For the CDR3, the DNA is TGTGCCAGCAGCCAAGCGGGAGGGCCGGGCAATGAGCAGTTCTTC. Its translation is CASSQAGGPGNEQFF. The chain couples TRBV3-1 (or the pseudogene TRBV3-2) to TRBJ2-1; 8 nucleotides line up with TRBD2. The CDR3 runs 15 residues. The ends lost 1 base at V and 6 bases at J; junction bases unmatched: 5. CDR1 and CDR2 (germline): LGHDT, YNNKEL (reference sequence).

The gene calls are TRBV6-4 and TRBJ2-5; the D gene is possibly TRBD2 (6 bases). Trimming cost V 1 base and J 2 bases, with 14 bases left between them. This CDR3 is built from 16 residues. The germline gives CDR1 MRHNA, CDR2 SNTAGT. CDR3 bases: TGTGCCAGCAGTGACTTCATAGGGAGGCGGCAAGAGACCCAGTACTTC. This codes for CASSDFIGRRQETQYF.

For this clone: The junction shows a germline mismatch at one end, possibly a read error. The V call is TRBV28, the J call TRBJ1-1; D possibly corresponds to TRBD1 (5 bases). CDR3 size: 14 residues. CDR1 and CDR2 from the germline V gene are MDHEN and SYDVKM. CDR3 sequence: CASILGTGGTEAFF. CDR3 in DNA: TGTGCCAGCATTTTAGGGACGGGCGGCACTGAAGCTTTCTTT.

The chain joins TRBV7-8 to TRBJ1-6, with D maybe TRBD1 (5 bases). Germline CDR1 and CDR2: SGHVS and FQNEAQ. The length of the CDR3 is 15 residues. Trimming took off 5 bases at V and 6 bases at J, with 14 bases between the two ends. The CDR3 protein is CASSPWGGGNSPLHF. The CDR3, as DNA: TGTGCCAGCAGCCCTTGGGGCGGCGGTAATTCACCCCTCCACTTT. Based on the CDR3 plus reference TRBV7-8 and TRBJ1-6, the full variable domain is GAGVSQSPRYKVAKRGQDVALRCDPISGHVSLFWYQQALGQGPEFLTYFQNEAQLDKSGLPSDRFFAERPEGSVSTLKIQRTQQEDSAVYLCASSPWGGGNSPLHFGNGTRLTVT.

The genes are TRBV7-9 and TRBJ2-5, with 14 bases fitting TRBD2. The CDR3 is 15 residues long. Trimming at V came to 3 bases and at J to 5 bases, leaving 2 bases not matched to a gene. Germline CDR1 is SEHNR and CDR2 is FQNEAQ (reference sequence). The CDR3 region has the DNA TGTGCCAGCAGCTTCGGGACTAGCGGGAGTGAGACCCAGTACTTC. This translates into CASSFGTSGSETQYF.

This chain connects TRBV7-9 to TRBJ2-6, with D possibly matching TRBD2 (6 bases). The V gene's germline CDR1 is SEHNR and CDR2 FQNEAQ (reference sequence). The CDR3 runs to 18 residues. V lost 5 bases, J lost 0 bases, and 17 bases lay in between. Here the CDR3 reads CASSARGWSDSGANVLTF. For the CDR3, the DNA is TGTGCCAGCAGCGCACGGGGGTGGAGCGACTCTGGGGCCAACGTCCTGACTTTC.

The rearrangement uses TRBV18 and TRBJ2-1, with D maybe TRBD2 (5 bases). Germline CDR1 and CDR2: KGHSH and LQKENI. The V and J ends lost 3 bases and 2 bases respectively, with 17 bases between them. The CDR3 sequence is 17 residues long. CDR3 coding DNA: TGTGCCAGCTCACCCCCGACGGGTAGCGATACCTACAATGAGCAGTTCTTC. Translated, it gives CASSPPTGSDTYNEQFF.

The rearrangement uses TRBV5-1 and TRBJ1-1; maybe TRBD1 (6 bases). The CDR3 is 13 residues long. CDR1 is SGHRS and CDR2 is YFSETQ in the germline V gene. V gave up 4 bases and J gave up 7 bases, with 14 bases separating them. The CDR3 is CASSPNRALEAFF. In nucleotides, the CDR3 is TGCGCCAGCAGCCCTAACAGGGCTCTTGAAGCTTTCTTT.

V usage is TRBV27 and J usage is TRBJ1-1; D gene uncertain. Between the trimmed V and J ends, which lost 4 bases and 0 bases, there was a span of 6 bases. CDR3 size: 13 residues. From germline, CDR1 is MNHEY and CDR2 SMNVEV (reference sequence). Written as DNA, the CDR3 is TGTGCCAGCAGTTCCAACTTGAACACTGAAGCTTTCTTT. The encoded protein is CASSSNLNTEAFF.

The genes are TRBV14 and TRBJ2-7; D gene ambiguous. Per germline, CDR1 SGHDN and CDR2 FVKESK. V was shortened by 3 bases and J by 3 bases, with 3 bases between the two germline ends. This CDR3 has 11 amino acids. Here the CDR3 reads CASSHGYEQYF. The CDR3 coding sequence is TGTGCCAGCAGCCACGGCTACGAGCAGTACTTC.

This chain uses TRBV19 with TRBJ1-2, with a weak D call TRBD1 (6 bases). CDR1 and CDR2 (germline): LNHDA, SQIVND (reference sequence). This CDR3 is 15 amino acids long. The germline V and J ends were trimmed by 5 bases and 4 bases, with 17 bases remaining between them. The CDR3 spells CASSRPGARVYGYTF. In DNA form, the CDR3 reads TGTGCCAGTAGTCGTCCGGGGGCGCGAGTCTATGGCTACACCTTC.

The chain carries TRBV18 and TRBJ2-7; 11 nucleotides line up with TRBD1. The CDR3 is made up of 18 amino acids. Trimming removed 3 bases from V and 2 bases from J; junction bases left unmatched: 12. CDR1 is KGHSH and CDR2 is LQKENI in the germline V gene. DNA of the CDR3: TGTGCCAGCTCACCCCTAAGCGTTGGACAGGGGGCTACCTACGAGCAGTACTTC. It specifies CASSPLSVGQGATYEQYF. The whole variable domain, filled in from reference TRBV18 and TRBJ2-7, reads NAGVMQNPRHLVRRRGQEARLRCSPMKGHSHVYWYRQLPEEGLKFMVYLQKENIIDESGMPKERFSAEFPKEGPSILRIQQVVRGDSAAYFCASSPLSVGQGATYEQYFGPGTRLTVT.

The J gene is TRBJ2-1, the V gene TRBV6-1; D is perhaps TRBD1 (7 bases). Germline assignment: CDR1 MNHNS and CDR2 SASEGT. This CDR3 has 16 residues. Trimming cost V 3 bases and J 4 bases, with 16 bases left between them. Here the CDR3 reads CASSERAGGSYNEQFF. As DNA, the CDR3 is TGTGCCAGCAGTGAGCGGGCAGGGGGGTCGTACAATGAGCAGTTCTTC.

This clone was seen just once. V and J are TRBV5-1 and TRBJ2-2; 8 bases are shared with TRBD1. The CDR3 contains 17 residues. V was clipped by 2 bases and J by 1 base; unmatched bases: 7. Germline assignment: CDR1 SGHRS and CDR2 YFSETQ. CDR3 amino acids: CASSLPTGGRNTGELFF. DNA for the CDR3: TGCGCCAGCAGCTTACCAACAGGGGGTCGGAACACCGGGGAGCTGTTTTTT.

This sequence joins TRBV5-6 and TRBJ1-1; 10 nucleotides match TRBD1. Germline V lookup: CDR1 SGHDT, CDR2 YYEEEE. Losses at the gene ends were 3 bases for V and 6 bases for J; bases not matched to a gene: 8. The CDR3 spans 15 residues. The CDR3 loop reads CASSYKGQGNPEAFF. In DNA, the CDR3 is TGTGCCAGCAGCTATAAGGGACAGGGGAATCCTGAAGCTTTCTTT.

The J gene is TRBJ2-6, the V gene TRBV6-5, with a weak D call TRBD2 (5 bases). V was shortened by 5 bases and J by 3 bases, with 8 bases between the two germline ends. The CDR3 is 14 amino acids. CDR1 is MNHEY and CDR2 is SVGAGI in the germline V gene. CDR3 amino acids: CASSPGFGANVLTF. The DNA for the CDR3 is TGTGCCAGCAGTCCGGGGTTTGGGGCCAACGTCCTGACTTTC.

CDR3 DNA: TGTGCCAGCAGCTATACAGGGGCCGGAGGGGAGACCCAGTACTTC. This codes for CASSYTGAGGETQYF. The gene calls are TRBV9 and TRBJ2-5; weak D call: TRBD1 (7 bases). This CDR3 has 15 amino acids. Germline V CDR1 and CDR2: SGDLS, YYNGEE. Trimming stripped 4 bases from V and 5 bases from J, with 18 bases between.

The chain joins TRBV29-1 to TRBJ1-2; TRBD1 matches at 7 bases. After removal of 5 bases from V and 3 bases from J, the junction contained 9 bases not matched to a gene. There are 14 residues in the CDR3. Germline lookup yields CDR1 SQVTM and CDR2 ANQGSEA. CDR3 sequence reads: CSVHQQGIDYGYTF. The CDR3 DNA reads as TGCAGCGTTCATCAACAGGGGATTGACTATGGCTACACCTTC.

The chain links TRBV28 to TRBJ1-2; D gene ambiguous. Germline loops: CDR1 MDHEN, CDR2 SYDVKM. The ends were cut back, 5 bases at V and 4 bases at J, with 8 bases in the middle. This CDR3 region has 12 residues. DNA for the CDR3: TGTGCCAGCAGTCTCCCTCCCTATGGCTACACCTTC. Translated, it gives CASSLPPYGYTF.

The V call is TRBV28, the J call TRBJ1-4; D call uncertain. The V end was cut by 4 bases, the J end by 4 bases, with 10 bases between. The CDR3 has 14 amino acids. From germline, CDR1 is MDHEN and CDR2 SYDVKM. The CDR3 is CASSSVEVNEKLFF. DNA for the CDR3: TGTGCCAGCAGTTCTGTGGAAGTTAATGAAAAACTGTTTTTT.